The clone carrying this T cell receptor (beta chain) was seen a handful of times. This CDR3 is built from 14 residues. V gave up 6 bases and J gave up 1 base, with 12 bases separating them. Germline V gene sequence: CDR1 MDHEN, CDR2 SYDVKM. The PCR used 60 Vbeta and 13 Jbeta primers. Only in-frame clones appear in the TCRdb table, and some are missing; sequencing was by immunoSEQ multiplex PCR. The sample lists about 120,000 clones; nearly 65% were seen once. This record comes from a study of cytomegalovirus exposure and HLA in healthy donors. The chain uses TRBV28 and TRBJ2-5; D is perhaps TRBD1 (5 bases). Input material: PBMCs. The clonotype comes from a man between 40 and 49 years old in good health and CMV-seropositive. The CDR3 is CASSQGQSQETQYF. CDR3 DNA: TGTGCCAGCAGCCAAGGACAATCCCAAGAGACCCAGTACTTC.